A selection of T cell receptor beta chains follows, all from one sample in a study of early T cells in non-severe SARS-CoV-2 infection. TCRdb re-derived calls from the 5' RACE reads in MiXCR, one entry per CDR3 protein. The sample records roughly 100,000 distinct CDR3 sequences, about 12% being singletons. The source material was whole blood. The source is an adult who was a healthcare worker with PCR-confirmed SARS-CoV-2 infection or an uninfected control (not recorded which). Both conserved end residues are part of each CDR3. The order of the fields is J gene, V gene, clone size, D gene, CDR3 length, CDR3 DNA, CDR3 protein. The D gene is left open where the match is weak. Clone sizes are given selectively: once, few, many, or a class where the clone is expanded.

TRBJ2-1 TRBV7-8 NA TRBD1 16 TGTGCCAGCAGCTCCCAGACAGGGGGCTCCTACAATGAGCAGTTCTTC CASSSQTGGSYNEQFF
TRBJ2-5 TRBV10-3 many NA 16 TGTGCCATCGCCCCCGTCCTCGACGCCGGACAAGAGACCCAGTACTTC CAIAPVLDAGQETQYF
TRBJ2-5 TRBV7-8 NA NA 14 TGTGCCAGCAGCTTAAACTCCCTCGGAGAGACCCAGTACTTC CASSLNSLGETQYF
TRBJ2-7 TRBV6-6 NA TRBD2 19 TGTGCCAGCAGTTCCTCGCTCCGCCTACTAGCGGGGGCGTCCTACGAGCAGTACTTC CASSSSLRLLAGASYEQYF
TRBJ2-7 TRBV28 many TRBD1 14 TGTGCCAGCAGTAGGACAGGGTCTTTAGGGGAGCAGTACTTC CASSRTGSLGEQYF
TRBJ2-1 TRBV9 NA NA 16 TGTGCCAGCAGCGTAGGTGGGAGCCCCACCTACAATGAGCAGTTCTTC CASSVGGSPTYNEQFF
TRBJ1-5 TRBV2 once NA 14 TGTGCCAGCAGTGAAAGACGAGTAAATCAGCCCCAGCATTTT CASSERRVNQPQHF
TRBJ1-2 TRBV19 few TRBD1 14 TGTGCCAGTAGCAAAGACAGGGGCATCTATGGCTACACCTTC CASSKDRGIYGYTF
TRBJ2-7 TRBV11-2 NA NA 15 TGTGCCAGCGCTCCCGGGACTCAACTCATCTACGAGCAGTACTTC CASAPGTQLIYEQYF
TRBJ2-1 TRBV6-1 few NA 12 TGTGCCAGCAGTGCCCGACAGGTTGAGCAGTTCTTC CASSARQVEQFF
TRBJ2-3 TRBV5-4 NA NA 15 TGTGCCAGCAGCTTTCTAGCGACCTACGCAGATTCGCAGTATTTT CASSFLATYADSQYF
TRBJ2-3 TRBV4-2 NA NA 17 TGTGCCAGCAGCCAAACCCGGGGGGCGGGGGTAGAAGATACGCAGTATTTT CASSQTRGAGVEDTQYF
TRBJ2-5 TRBV11-2 few NA 16 TGTGCCAGCAGCTTAGTAGGAGGGCTACCCACAAGGACCCAGTACTTC CASSLVGGLPTRTQYF
TRBJ2-3 TRBV3-1 NA NA 16 TGTGCCAGCAGCCAAGACCCCCAGCGAAGCACAGATACGCAGTATTTT CASSQDPQRSTDTQYF
TRBJ2-1 TRBV28 many TRBD1 16 TGTGCCAGCAGTGAAATCACAGGGGGAGCCTACAATGAGCAGTTCTTC CASSEITGGAYNEQFF
TRBJ1-1 TRBV29-1 many TRBD1 13 TGCAGCGCCACACAAAACCAGGGGGGGGAAGCTTTCTTT CSATQNQGGEAFF
TRBJ2-3 TRBV29-1 many NA 13 TGCAGCGTTACTACAGCGACTACAGATACGCAGTATTTT CSVTTATTDTQYF
TRBJ2-7 TRBV28 few NA 14 TGTGCCAGCAGTCTATGGACGGGGAAGTACGAGCAGTACTTC CASSLWTGKYEQYF
TRBJ2-1 TRBV5-1 NA TRBD2 14 TGCGCCAGCAGCTTTCAAGCGGGGGTAAATGAGCAGTTCTTC CASSFQAGVNEQFF
TRBJ2-3 TRBV11-2 NA NA 16 TGTGCCAGCAGCCCGGGGGCGCGGGGGCGGGGAGATACGCAGTATTTT CASSPGARGRGDTQYF
TRBJ2-1 TRBV20-1 once NA 14 TGCAGTGCCCCCAGCGTGGGGCTTTACAATGAGCAGTTCTTC CSAPSVGLYNEQFF
TRBJ1-1 TRBV25-1 many NA 11 TGTGCCAGCAGTGTTGGCGAGGTAGCTTTCTTT CASSVGEVAFF
TRBJ2-1 TRBV7-2 NA TRBD2 18 TGTGCCAGCAGCTCCCGGCGGATCGCGGGGGGGCCCGGTAATGAGCAGTTCTTC CASSSRRIAGGPGNEQFF
TRBJ2-4 TRBV11-1 many NA 13 TGTGCCAGCAGCTTATCCAACCCTCCGATTCAGTACTTC CASSLSNPPIQYF
TRBJ2-5 TRBV3-1 few NA 14 TGTGCCAGCAGCCAAGATGACGGGCAAGAGACCCAGTACTTC CASSQDDGQETQYF
TRBJ2-7 TRBV28 many NA 11 TGTGCCAGCAGTTCCCCGGCCGAGCAGTACTTC CASSSPAEQYF
TRBJ1-1 TRBV27 NA NA 14 TGTGCCAGCAGTTTGGGCAGGGGTGCCACTGAAGCTTTCTTT CASSLGRGATEAFF
TRBJ1-2 TRBV7-9 many NA 13 TGTGCCAGCAGCTTGGCGACGGACTATGGCTACACCTTC CASSLATDYGYTF
TRBJ1-2 TRBV7-9 NA TRBD1 14 TGTGCCAGCAGCTCCGGGACAGGGACTTATGGCTACACCTTC CASSSGTGTYGYTF
TRBJ2-7 TRBV25-1 NA NA 14 TGTGCCAGCAGTGAATCGGGACAAGGCTACGAGCAGTACTTC CASSESGQGYEQYF
TRBJ2-1 TRBV20-1 many TRBD2 15 TGCAGTGCTAGTGACCCCAGCGGGGGGGTCAATGAGCAGTTCTTC CSASDPSGGVNEQFF
TRBJ2-2 TRBV2 many TRBD1 15 TGTGCCACCACACCCGACAGGGTGGGCACCGGGGAGCTGTTTTTT CATTPDRVGTGELFF
TRBJ2-1 TRBV6-2/TRBV6-3 few NA 14 TGTGCCAGCAGTTACCCCACAGACTACAATGAGCAGTTCTTC CASSYPTDYNEQFF